Listed below are T cell receptor beta chains from one sample, sequenced in a study of T-cell memory formation after mild COVID-19. In TCRdb, the 5' RACE reads were re-called with MiXCR into one record per CDR3 protein. Altogether 250,000 to 400,000 distinct CDR3 sequences are present, 13% to 15% being singletons, with the ten largest covering around 20%. Sequenced sample: PBMCs or a T cell subset sorted from them (not recorded which). Receptor source: a man younger than 35 who had mild COVID-19 (a few samples of this study predate the infection). Cell type and time point are not known. Both conserved end residues are part of each CDR3. D genes are given only for firm matches. Some rows have no size entry. The others give once, few or many, or a class for an expanded clone.

V	D	J	size	DNA	CDR3
TRBV11-1	.	TRBJ1-5	few	TGTGCCAGCAGCTTTCCCCATCAGCCCCAGCATTTT	CASSFPHQPQHF
TRBV18	.	TRBJ2-5	.	TGTGCCAGCTCACAGCGGAGCGGCCAAGAGACCCAGTACTTC	CASSQRSGQETQYF
TRBV28	TRBD1	TRBJ1-1	.	TGTGCCAGCAGTTTTAAGTGGACAGGGAAGGATGCTTTCTTT	CASSFKWTGKDAFF
TRBV2	.	TRBJ2-7	.	TGTGCCGTCTTATTCGACGGGCGGGAGCAGTACTTC	CAVLFDGREQYF
TRBV5-5	.	TRBJ1-1	.	TGTGCCAGCAGCTTACATAGGGACACTGAAGCTTTCTTT	CASSLHRDTEAFF
TRBV6-2/TRBV6-3	TRBD1	TRBJ2-6	few	TGTGCCAGCAGCCTGGGACAGGGTGCTGGGGCCAACGTCCTGACTTTC	CASSLGQGAGANVLTF
TRBV5-5	TRBD2	TRBJ2-1	.	TGTGCCAGCAGCTTGTGGGGGGGGAACAATGAGCAGTTCTTC	CASSLWGGNNEQFF
TRBV2	TRBD1	TRBJ1-1	few	TGTGCCAGCTCCGACAGGGAATTGACTGAAGCTTTCTTT	CASSDRELTEAFF
TRBV7-9	.	TRBJ2-7	.	TGTGCCAGCAGCTTAGAGGGGGGCTACTACGAGCAGTACTTC	CASSLEGGYYEQYF
TRBV20-1	.	TRBJ1-2	few	TGCAGTGCCAGTGGGGGCTATGGCTACACCTTC	CSASGGYGYTF
TRBV24-1	.	TRBJ2-1	.	TGTGCCACCAGTGATTGGGAACGAAATGAGCAGTTCTTC	CATSDWERNEQFF
TRBV5-1	.	TRBJ2-3	.	TGCGCCAGCAGCGAGAAAGACTCCCTGGATACGCAGTATTTT	CASSEKDSLDTQYF
TRBV24-1	TRBD1	TRBJ2-3	many	TGTGCCACCAGAGGGGGCGGAGATACGCAGTATTTT	CATRGGGDTQYF
TRBV29-1	.	TRBJ1-5	.	TGCAGCGCTGAAGCCGGAGCGGGTCAGCCCCAGCATTTT	CSAEAGAGQPQHF
TRBV2	.	TRBJ1-5	.	TGTGCCAGCAGTTCCGGGACACAGAATCAGCACCAGCATTTT	CASSSGTQNQHQHF
TRBV6-1	.	TRBJ1-1	.	TGTGCCAGCAGTGAAAAAGGGCATACTGAAGCTTTCTTT	CASSEKGHTEAFF
TRBV19	.	TRBJ1-2	.	TGTGCCAGTAGGGATCATACCCTACTTAACTATGGCTACACCTTC	CASRDHTLLNYGYTF
TRBV28	TRBD1	TRBJ2-5	.	TGTGCCAGCAGTGTTCCGGGACAGGGGCTGAAGGAGACCCAGTACTTC	CASSVPGQGLKETQYF
TRBV4-3	.	TRBJ1-1	many	TGCGCCAGCAGCCAAGATTTGTGGAGAAACTTGAACACTGAAGCTTTCTTT	CASSQDLWRNLNTEAFF
TRBV4-3	TRBD1	TRBJ1-2	few	TGCGCCAGCAGCCAAGACCCACAGGGGGGTGGCTACACCTTC	CASSQDPQGGGYTF
TRBV29-1	TRBD1	TRBJ2-7	few	TGCAGCGTTGCCCTGGGACAGGGAATAGGGTACGAGCAGTACTTC	CSVALGQGIGYEQYF
TRBV6-2/TRBV6-3	.	TRBJ1-2	few	TGTGCCAGCGCGGAGTTTCCCCTTGGCTACACCTTC	CASAEFPLGYTF
TRBV6-2/TRBV6-3	.	TRBJ1-5	few	TGTGCCAGCAGTTTCAGGGTTCGCAATCAGCCCCAGCATTTT	CASSFRVRNQPQHF
TRBV5-1	TRBD1	TRBJ2-7	many	TGCGCCAGCAGACCAGGACAGGGGGCTGATATCGAGCAGTACTTC	CASRPGQGADIEQYF
TRBV4-1	.	TRBJ2-2	.	TGCGCCAGCAACGATAAACCAGCGAACACCGGGGAGCTGTTTTTT	CASNDKPANTGELFF
TRBV6-1	.	TRBJ1-1	.	TGTGCCAGCGTTACAGGAGCGGACACTGAAGCTTTCTTT	CASVTGADTEAFF
TRBV28	.	TRBJ2-7	few	TGTGCCAGCAGTGAGCAATACGAGCAGTACTTC	CASSEQYEQYF
TRBV4-1	TRBD1	TRBJ2-2	many	TGCGCCAGCAGCCGTCCGGGACAGGGCACCGGGGAGCTGTTTTTT	CASSRPGQGTGELFF
TRBV29-1	TRBD2	TRBJ2-7	many	TGCAGCGTTCGGGAGGTCTCCTACGAGCAGTACTTC	CSVREVSYEQYF
TRBV24-1	TRBD2	TRBJ2-3	few	TGTGCCACCCCAAACCCGGGACTAGCGGGGTCGAGCACAGATACGCAGTATTTT	CATPNPGLAGSSTDTQYF
TRBV7-2	.	TRBJ1-2	few	TGTGCCAGCAGCTTAGAAGGGGGGAGGTACGATGGCTACACCTTC	CASSLEGGRYDGYTF
TRBV7-2	.	TRBJ2-7	.	TGTGCCAGCAGCTTATCAAAGTTCGGCGAGCAGTACTTC	CASSLSKFGEQYF
TRBV4-2	.	TRBJ1-5	few	TGTGCCAGCAGCCAAGACAGGGAAGGGAGTCAGCCCCAGCATTTT	CASSQDREGSQPQHF
TRBV6-2/TRBV6-3	TRBD1	TRBJ2-3	.	TGTGCCAGCAGTGACGGACAGGGGCGGACAGATACGCAGTATTTT	CASSDGQGRTDTQYF
TRBV20-1	TRBD2	TRBJ2-2	few	TGCAGTGCTCAGAAACTAGCGGGGGTAGTCACCGGGGAGCTGTTTTTT	CSAQKLAGVVTGELFF
TRBV6-5	.	TRBJ1-3	.	TGTGCCAGCAGTTATGCGGGGGGCAGTGGAAACACCATATATTTT	CASSYAGGSGNTIYF
TRBV20-1	TRBD2	TRBJ2-3	few	TGCAGTGCTACACATAGCGGGGGGGCCGGAGATACGCAGTATTTT	CSATHSGGAGDTQYF
TRBV9	TRBD1	TRBJ2-7	.	TGTGCCAGCAGCGTAGACCCCGGGACAGGGGAGGGCGAGCAGTACTTC	CASSVDPGTGEGEQYF
TRBV5-5	.	TRBJ2-1	.	TGTGCCAGCAGCTTGAGAGGCTGGGGGTTCTTC	CASSLRGWGFF
TRBV9	TRBD1	TRBJ1-2	few	TGTGCCAGCAGCGCTAACCCCGGACAGGGGGTTCGGGATGGCTACACCTTC	CASSANPGQGVRDGYTF
TRBV12-5	.	TRBJ2-1	.	TGTGCTAGTGGCCCCGACATATACAATGAGCAGTTCTTC	CASGPDIYNEQFF